This is a list of T cell receptor beta chains from one sample in a study of OX40 agonist ivuxolimab in advanced cancers. Using immunoSEQ multiplex PCR, the repertoire was profiled, and TCRdb retains in-frame clones only, with some absent. The sample gives 70,000 to 95,000 clones, 84% of which show up once; more than 1.5% is in the top ten. The material sequenced was CD4+ or CD8+ T cells sorted from blood, taken in a trial of the OX40 agonist ivuxolimab. Receptor source: an adult with an advanced solid tumor such as melanoma, head and neck, liver or kidney cancer. CDR3s include the opening cysteine and the closing phenylalanine or tryptophan. D genes are given only for firm matches. Rows may omit the clone size; those that give it use once, few, many or a size class.

size,V,J,D,DNA,CDR3
.,TRBV28,TRBJ1-4,.,TGTGCCAGCAACGGGCAGCGCCATGAAAAACTGTTTTTT,CASNGQRHEKLFF
.,TRBV6-5,TRBJ2-3,.,.,CASSSSRVSDTQYF
.,TRBV27,TRBJ2-3,.,TGTGCCAGCAGTGGCGTGACCGTGAGCACAGATACGCAGTATTTT,CASSGVTVSTDTQYF
.,TRBV11-2,TRBJ1-1,.,TGTGCCAGCAGCTTAGACAGAACTGAAGCTTTCTTT,CASSLDRTEAFF
.,TRBV1,TRBJ1-2,.,TGCACCAGCAGCCAAGATTGCCCGGGGGTTAACTATGGCTACACCTTC,CTSSQDCPGVNYGYTF
once,TRBV4-3,TRBJ1-2,.,TGCGCCAGCAGCCAAGACAGATTTACTAACTATGGCTACACCTTC,CASSQDRFTNYGYTF
few,TRBV10-3,TRBJ2-2,TRBD1,TGTGCCATCAGCCTGGGACAGGGCTCGAACACCGGGGAGCTGTTTTTT,CAISLGQGSNTGELFF
.,TRBV7-3,TRBJ2-3,.,TGTGCCAGCAGCTCCCCAACCGCCTCGGACTTCACAGATACGCAGTATTTT,CASSSPTASDFTDTQYF
.,TRBV7-2,TRBJ2-1,TRBD2,TGTGCCAGCAGCCACGGACTAGCGGGGGCGGGGGGTGAGCAGTTCTTC,CASSHGLAGAGGEQFF
.,TRBV5-1,TRBJ1-2,.,TGCGCCAGCAGCCGAACCTCATCAGGGTCAGCTAACTATGGCTACACCTTC,CASSRTSSGSANYGYTF
.,TRBV4-1,TRBJ1-5,.,TGCGCCAGCAGCCACTTCTGGGGCCGGGATCAGCCCCAGCATTTT,CASSHFWGRDQPQHF
.,TRBV4-1,TRBJ1-2,.,TGCGCCAGCAGCCAACCAGGGAGGGGTTATGGCTACACCTTC,CASSQPGRGYGYTF
.,TRBV5-1,TRBJ1-5,.,TGCGCCAGCAGCCCAGCCCCGCACGTGAGCAATCAGCCCCAGCATTTT,CASSPAPHVSNQPQHF
.,TRBV2,TRBJ1-1,.,TGTGCCAGCAGTGGAGGGATGGGCCCGTGGGCTGAAGCTTTCTTT,CASSGGMGPWAEAFF
few,TRBV19,TRBJ1-1,.,TGTGCCAGTAGGGATAATTGGGGGACGCCCACTGAAGCTTTCTTT,CASRDNWGTPTEAFF
.,TRBV18,TRBJ1-2,.,TGTGCCAGCTCAGCTGAACCTAACTATGGCTACACCTTC,CASSAEPNYGYTF
.,TRBV9,TRBJ2-3,.,TGTGCCAGCAGCGTAGACGGACAGATCACAGATACGCAGTATTTT,CASSVDGQITDTQYF
once,TRBV5-6,TRBJ1-6,.,TGTGCCAGCAGCTATATCCGGGACCAGAACTCCTATAATTCACCCCTCCACTTT,CASSYIRDQNSYNSPLHF
.,TRBV5-1,TRBJ2-1,.,TGCGCCAGCAGCTTGGGAGACCCCTACAATGAGCAGTTCTTC,CASSLGDPYNEQFF
.,TRBV2,TRBJ2-2,.,TGTGCCAGCAGTCGGGACGCGGGTAACACCGGGGAGCTGTTTTTT,CASSRDAGNTGELFF
once,TRBV6-1,TRBJ1-5,.,TGTGCCAGCAGGGCCGTGGAGTCAAAGGTCCCCCAGCATTTT,CASRAVESKVPQHF
.,TRBV2,TRBJ2-3,TRBD1,TGTGCCAGCACCCGGGACAGTCAACGCACAGATACGCAGTATTTT,CASTRDSQRTDTQYF
.,TRBV6-4,TRBJ1-5,TRBD1,TGTGCCAGCGTCGTAGCAGCTTACCGGGACAGGGTGGTGCCTAATCAGCCCCAGCATTTT,CASVVAAYRDRVVPNQPQHF
.,TRBV9,TRBJ1-2,.,TGTGCCAGCAGCGTAGACCTGTTCCGGGGTGGCTACACCTTC,CASSVDLFRGGYTF
.,TRBV6-5,TRBJ1-6,.,TGTGCCAGCAGTTACCGGCGGCTTTCACCCCTCCACTTT,CASSYRRLSPLHF
.,TRBV7-2,TRBJ1-6,.,TGTGCCAGCAGCCAAACAGGTTTGAGAGCTTCACCCCTCCACTTT,CASSQTGLRASPLHF
.,TRBV4-2,TRBJ2-2,TRBD2,TGTGCCAGCAGCCAAGTGGGCGGGGGGCGAGGTGGGGAGCTGTTTTTT,CASSQVGGGRGGELFF
.,TRBV28,TRBJ2-1,.,TGTGCCAGCTCTGACAGATATTACAATGAGCAGTTCTTC,CASSDRYYNEQFF
.,TRBV10-3,TRBJ2-7,TRBD1,TGTGCCATCAGTGAGAGGACAGGGGACGAGCAGTACTTC,CAISERTGDEQYF
.,TRBV29-1,TRBJ2-7,.,TGCAGCGTTGGGTCCACAGGCCACTTTATGGAGCAGTACTTC,CSVGSTGHFMEQYF
many,TRBV2,TRBJ1-1,.,TGTGCCAGCAGTGATCAGGGGAACACTGAAGCTTTCTTT,CASSDQGNTEAFF
.,TRBV5-4,TRBJ2-7,TRBD1,TGTGCCAGCAGCACCTGGGACAGGGGTTTTTCGCGCGAGCAGTACTTC,CASSTWDRGFSREQYF
once,TRBV6-4,TRBJ2-1,.,TGTGCCAGCAGTCCCGTCGATTGGGGGAATGAGCAGTTCTTC,CASSPVDWGNEQFF
.,TRBV28,TRBJ1-4,TRBD1,TGTGCCAGCAGCCAGACAGGGGGAAAACTGTTTTTT,CASSQTGGKLFF
.,TRBV19,TRBJ2-1,.,TGTGCCAGTAGTACTTCAGGGCTCTCCTACAATGAGCAGTTCTTC,CASSTSGLSYNEQFF
.,TRBV6-1,TRBJ2-7,TRBD1,TGTGCCACCTCGGGACAGGGGCAGAGCGAGCAGTACTTC,CATSGQGQSEQYF
.,TRBV19,TRBJ1-5,TRBD1,TGTGCCAGTAGTATAGGCAGACAGGGAAATCAGCCCCAGCATTTT,CASSIGRQGNQPQHF
.,TRBV9,TRBJ2-3,.,TGTGCCAGCAGCGTAGATCCGGGACCGCTTCGGGGAGATACGCAGTATTTT,CASSVDPGPLRGDTQYF
.,TRBV4-1,TRBJ2-7,.,TGCGCCAGCAGCCAAGCCCTGCATGGACCGGTAGTTGGCTACGAGCAGTACTTC,CASSQALHGPVVGYEQYF
.,TRBV28,TRBJ1-5,.,TGTGCCAGCAGGGGGTCGGGGAGCAATCAGCCCCAGCATTTT,CASRGSGSNQPQHF
.,TRBV5-1,TRBJ2-1,.,TGCGCCAGCAGCCTCCCTTGGCCGAGTGGGACAGAGCAGTTCTTC,CASSLPWPSGTEQFF
.,TRBV14,TRBJ2-7,.,TGTGCCAGCAGCCAAGGAGATCCTTCGATTTACGAGCAGTACTTC,CASSQGDPSIYEQYF
.,TRBV11-2,TRBJ1-2,.,TGTGCCAGCAGCTTAATAGGATACGATGGCTACACCTTC,CASSLIGYDGYTF
once,TRBV6-5,TRBJ1-2,.,TGTGCCAGCAGCAGAGGACATCCCTATGGCTACACCTTC,CASSRGHPYGYTF
.,TRBV7-2,TRBJ1-6,.,TGTGCCAGCAGCTTGGGCTATTCACCCCTCCACTTT,CASSLGYSPLHF
.,TRBV6-5,TRBJ2-7,.,TGTGCCAGCAGTCGCACCCAGGGAATCGGCGAGCAGTACTTC,CASSRTQGIGEQYF
.,TRBV4-2,TRBJ2-5,.,TGTGCCAGCAGCCCTCAGACCACCGGAGGGGAGACCCAGTACTTC,CASSPQTTGGETQYF
.,TRBV5-1,TRBJ2-1,.,TGCGCCAGCAGCTTGTCGGTCCGCGTGAATGAGCAGTTCTTC,CASSLSVRVNEQFF
.,TRBV2,TRBJ2-5,TRBD2,TGTGCCAGCAGTGTCGGACTAGCCGGGGAGACCCAGTACTTC,CASSVGLAGETQYF
.,TRBV2,TRBJ1-5,.,TGTGCCAGCAGTGCGAGCAGCTATAGCAATCAGCCCCAGCATTTT,CASSASSYSNQPQHF
.,TRBV29-1,TRBJ2-1,TRBD2,TGCAGCGTTTGCGGGGGGAGCTCCTACAATGAGCAGTTCTTC,CSVCGGSSYNEQFF
once,TRBV28,TRBJ2-7,.,TGTGCCAGCAGTTTAATCCGGGGTGGCGAGCAGTACTTC,CASSLIRGGEQYF
.,TRBV10-3,TRBJ1-1,.,TGTGCCATCAGGTTTGAGGGTACTGAAGCTTTCTTT,CAIRFEGTEAFF
.,TRBV19,TRBJ1-5,.,TGTGCCAGTAGTATAGATGCGAGGGCGGGTCAGCCCCAGCATTTT,CASSIDARAGQPQHF